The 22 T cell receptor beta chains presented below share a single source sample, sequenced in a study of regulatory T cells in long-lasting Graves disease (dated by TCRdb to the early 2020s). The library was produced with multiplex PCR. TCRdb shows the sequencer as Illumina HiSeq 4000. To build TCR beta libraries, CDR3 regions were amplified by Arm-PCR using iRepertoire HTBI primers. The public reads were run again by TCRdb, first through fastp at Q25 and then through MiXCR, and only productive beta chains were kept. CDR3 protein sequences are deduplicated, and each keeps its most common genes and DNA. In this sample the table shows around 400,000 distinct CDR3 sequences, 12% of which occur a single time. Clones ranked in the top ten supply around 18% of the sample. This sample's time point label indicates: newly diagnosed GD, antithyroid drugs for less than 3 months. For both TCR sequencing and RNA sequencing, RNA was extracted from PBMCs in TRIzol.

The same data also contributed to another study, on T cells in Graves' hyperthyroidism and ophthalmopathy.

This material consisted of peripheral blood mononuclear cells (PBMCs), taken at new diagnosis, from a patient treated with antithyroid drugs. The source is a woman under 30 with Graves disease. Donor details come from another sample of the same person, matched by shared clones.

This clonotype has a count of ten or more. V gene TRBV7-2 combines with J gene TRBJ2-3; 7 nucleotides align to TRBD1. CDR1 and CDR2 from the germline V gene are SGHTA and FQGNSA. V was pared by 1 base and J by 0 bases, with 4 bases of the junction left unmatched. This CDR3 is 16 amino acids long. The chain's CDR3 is CASSLVSGGSTDTQYF. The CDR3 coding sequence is TGTGCCAGCAGCTTAGTTTCAGGGGGTAGCACAGATACGCAGTATTTT.

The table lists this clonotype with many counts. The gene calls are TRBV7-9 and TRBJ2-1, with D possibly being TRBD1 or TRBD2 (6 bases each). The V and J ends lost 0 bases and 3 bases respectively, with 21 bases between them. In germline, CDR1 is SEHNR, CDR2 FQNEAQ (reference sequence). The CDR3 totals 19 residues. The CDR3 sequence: CASSLASLRGPRDYNEQFF. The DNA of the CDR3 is TGTGCCAGCAGCTTAGCGTCCTTACGGGGGCCACGGGACTACAATGAGCAGTTCTTC.

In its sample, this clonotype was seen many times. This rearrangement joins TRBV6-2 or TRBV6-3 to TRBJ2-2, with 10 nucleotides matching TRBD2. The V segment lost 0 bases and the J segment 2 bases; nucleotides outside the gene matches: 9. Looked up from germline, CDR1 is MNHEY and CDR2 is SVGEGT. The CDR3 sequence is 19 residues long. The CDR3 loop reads CASSYSRLAGETNTGELFF. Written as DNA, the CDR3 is TGTGCCAGCAGTTACTCGCGGCTAGCGGGGGAGACAAACACCGGGGAGCTGTTTTTT.

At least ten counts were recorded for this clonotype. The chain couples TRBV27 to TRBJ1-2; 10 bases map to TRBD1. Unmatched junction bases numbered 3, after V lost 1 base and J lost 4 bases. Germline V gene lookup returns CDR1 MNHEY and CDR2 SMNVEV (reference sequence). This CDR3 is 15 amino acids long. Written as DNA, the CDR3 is TGTGCCAGCAGTTTATTTCGGACAGGGGGCTATGGCTACACCTTC. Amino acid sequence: CASSLFRTGGYGYTF.

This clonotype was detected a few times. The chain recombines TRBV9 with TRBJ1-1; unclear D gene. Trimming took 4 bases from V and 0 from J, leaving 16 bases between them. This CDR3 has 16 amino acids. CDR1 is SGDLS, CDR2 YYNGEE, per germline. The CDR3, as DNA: TGTGCCAGCAGCCCCGGTGAAGGGTATATGAACACTGAAGCTTTCTTT. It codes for CASSPGEGYMNTEAFF.

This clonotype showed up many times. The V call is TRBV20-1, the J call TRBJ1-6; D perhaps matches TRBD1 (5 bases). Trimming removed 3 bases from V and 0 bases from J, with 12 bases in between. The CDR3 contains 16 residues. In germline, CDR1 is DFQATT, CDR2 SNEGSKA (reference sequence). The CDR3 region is CSASAGGSSYNSPLHF. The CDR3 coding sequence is TGCAGTGCTAGTGCTGGGGGTAGCTCCTATAATTCACCCCTCCACTTT.

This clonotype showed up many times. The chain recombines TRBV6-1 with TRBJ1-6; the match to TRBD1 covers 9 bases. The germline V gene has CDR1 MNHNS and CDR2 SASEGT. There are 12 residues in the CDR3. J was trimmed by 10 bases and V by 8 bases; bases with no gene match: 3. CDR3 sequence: CASGQGPSPLHF. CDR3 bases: TGTGCCAGCGGACAGGGGCCATCACCCCTCCACTTT.

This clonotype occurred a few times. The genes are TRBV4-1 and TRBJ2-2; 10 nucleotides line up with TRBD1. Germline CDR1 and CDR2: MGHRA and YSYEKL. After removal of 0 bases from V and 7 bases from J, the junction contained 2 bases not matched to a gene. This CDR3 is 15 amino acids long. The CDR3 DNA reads TGCGCCAGCAGCCAAGAGGACAGGGGGAACGGGGAGCTGTTTTTT. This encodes CASSQEDRGNGELFF.

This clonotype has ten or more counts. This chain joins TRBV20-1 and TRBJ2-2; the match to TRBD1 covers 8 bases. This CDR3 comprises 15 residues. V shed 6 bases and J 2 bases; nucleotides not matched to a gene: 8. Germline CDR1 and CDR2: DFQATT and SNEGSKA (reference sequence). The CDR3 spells CSAPRQGSNTGELFF. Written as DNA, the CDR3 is TGCAGTGCCCCTAGACAGGGGAGCAACACCGGGGAGCTGTTTTTT.

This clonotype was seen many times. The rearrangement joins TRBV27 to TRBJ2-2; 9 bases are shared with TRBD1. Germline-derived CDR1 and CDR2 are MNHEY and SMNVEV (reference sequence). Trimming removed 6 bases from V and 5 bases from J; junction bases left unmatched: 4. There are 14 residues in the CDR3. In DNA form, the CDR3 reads TGTGCCAGCAGGGGACAGGGTTTGACCGGGGAGCTGTTTTTT. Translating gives CASRGQGLTGELFF.

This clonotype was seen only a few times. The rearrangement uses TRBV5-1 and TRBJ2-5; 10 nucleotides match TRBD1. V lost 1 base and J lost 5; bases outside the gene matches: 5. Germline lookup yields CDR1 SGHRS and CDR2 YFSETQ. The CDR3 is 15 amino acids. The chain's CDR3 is CASSLLDRGSETQYF. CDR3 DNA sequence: TGCGCCAGCAGCTTGCTGGACAGGGGGTCGGAGACCCAGTACTTC.

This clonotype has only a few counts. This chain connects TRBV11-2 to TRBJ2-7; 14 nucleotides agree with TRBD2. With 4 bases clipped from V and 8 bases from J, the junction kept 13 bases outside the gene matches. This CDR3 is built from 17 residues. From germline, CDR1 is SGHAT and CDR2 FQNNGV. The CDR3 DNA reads TGTGCCAGCAGCTCCCCGAGAACCGGGACTAGCGGGAGTCAGCAGTACTTC. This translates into CASSSPRTGTSGSQQYF.

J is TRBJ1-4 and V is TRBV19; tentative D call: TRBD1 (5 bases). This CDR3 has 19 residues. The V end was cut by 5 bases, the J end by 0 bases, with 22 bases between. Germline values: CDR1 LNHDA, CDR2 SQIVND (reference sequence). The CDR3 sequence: CASSSRGVNRLATNEKLFF. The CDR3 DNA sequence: TGTGCCAGTAGTTCCCGGGGGGTGAACCGTCTTGCAACTAATGAAAAACTGTTTTTT.

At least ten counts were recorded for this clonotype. The CDR3, as DNA: TGTGCCAGCACCCCCGGTGGACCTAACACTGAAGCTTTCTTT. This gives the protein CASTPGGPNTEAFF. The J gene is TRBJ1-1, the V gene TRBV28; D ambiguous. Germline CDR1 reads MDHEN; CDR2 reads SYDVKM. The germline V and J ends were trimmed by 7 bases and 2 bases, with 14 bases remaining between them. This CDR3 comprises 14 residues.

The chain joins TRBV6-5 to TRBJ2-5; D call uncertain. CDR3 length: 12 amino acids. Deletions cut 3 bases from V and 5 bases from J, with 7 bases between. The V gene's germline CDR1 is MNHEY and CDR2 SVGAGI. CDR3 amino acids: CASSYIFETQYF. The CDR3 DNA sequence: TGTGCCAGCAGTTATATTTTTGAGACCCAGTACTTC.

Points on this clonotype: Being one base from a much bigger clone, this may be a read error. This CDR3 is CARSAGNYGYTF. The CDR3 DNA reads TGTGCCCGCTCAGCCGGGAACTATGGCTACACCTTC. The rearrangement links TRBV18 to TRBJ1-2; D is undetermined. Germline CDR1 is KGHSH and CDR2 is LQKENI. This CDR3 contains 12 residues.

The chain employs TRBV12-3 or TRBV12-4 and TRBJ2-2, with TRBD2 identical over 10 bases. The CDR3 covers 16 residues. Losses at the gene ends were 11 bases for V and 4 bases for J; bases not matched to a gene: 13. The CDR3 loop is CAGRLAGKGGTGELFF. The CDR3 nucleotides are TGTGCCGGACGACTAGCGGGCAAAGGTGGCACCGGGGAGCTGTTTTTT.

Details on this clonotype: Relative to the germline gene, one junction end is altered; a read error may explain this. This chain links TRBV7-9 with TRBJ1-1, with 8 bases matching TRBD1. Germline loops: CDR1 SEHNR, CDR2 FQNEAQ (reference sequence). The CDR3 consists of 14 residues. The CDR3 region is CTSSLGTGNTEAFF. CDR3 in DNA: TGTACCAGCAGCTTGGGGACAGGGAACACTGAAGCTTTCTTT. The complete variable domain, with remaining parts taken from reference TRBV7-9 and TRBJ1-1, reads DTGVSQNPRHKITKRGQNVTFRCDPISEHNRLYWYRQTLGQGPEFLTYFQNEAQLEKSRLLSDRFSAERPKGSFSTLEIQRTEQGDSAMYLCTSSLGTGNTEAFFGQGTRLTVV.

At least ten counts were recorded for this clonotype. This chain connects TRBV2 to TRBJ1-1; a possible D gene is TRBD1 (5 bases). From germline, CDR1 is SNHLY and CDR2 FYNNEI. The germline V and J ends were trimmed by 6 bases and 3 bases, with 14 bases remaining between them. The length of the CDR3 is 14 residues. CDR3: CASSPTEGYTEAFF. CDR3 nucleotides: TGTGCCAGCAGCCCAACGGAGGGGTACACTGAAGCTTTCTTT.

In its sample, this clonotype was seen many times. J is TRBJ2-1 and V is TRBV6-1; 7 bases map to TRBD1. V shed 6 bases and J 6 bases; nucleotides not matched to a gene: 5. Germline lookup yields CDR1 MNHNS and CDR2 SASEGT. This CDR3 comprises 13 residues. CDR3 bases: TGTGCCAGCAGCCAAAACAGGGGCAATGAGCAGTTCTTC. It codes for CASSQNRGNEQFF.

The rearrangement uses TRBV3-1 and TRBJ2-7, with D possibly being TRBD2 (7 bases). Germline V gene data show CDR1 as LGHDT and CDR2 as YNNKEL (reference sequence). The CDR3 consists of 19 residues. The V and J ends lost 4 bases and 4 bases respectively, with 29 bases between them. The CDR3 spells CASSRLGGGPVSQRYEQYF. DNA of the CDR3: TGTGCCAGCAGCCGTTTAGGGGGAGGGCCAGTTTCACAAAGGTACGAGCAGTACTTC.

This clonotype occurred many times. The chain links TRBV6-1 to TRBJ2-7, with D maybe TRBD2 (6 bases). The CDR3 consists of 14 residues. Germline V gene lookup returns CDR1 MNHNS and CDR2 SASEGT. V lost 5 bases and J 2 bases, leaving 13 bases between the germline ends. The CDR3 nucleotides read TGTGCCAGCAGTCGAATAGCGGCCACCTACGAGCAGTACTTC. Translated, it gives CASSRIAATYEQYF.